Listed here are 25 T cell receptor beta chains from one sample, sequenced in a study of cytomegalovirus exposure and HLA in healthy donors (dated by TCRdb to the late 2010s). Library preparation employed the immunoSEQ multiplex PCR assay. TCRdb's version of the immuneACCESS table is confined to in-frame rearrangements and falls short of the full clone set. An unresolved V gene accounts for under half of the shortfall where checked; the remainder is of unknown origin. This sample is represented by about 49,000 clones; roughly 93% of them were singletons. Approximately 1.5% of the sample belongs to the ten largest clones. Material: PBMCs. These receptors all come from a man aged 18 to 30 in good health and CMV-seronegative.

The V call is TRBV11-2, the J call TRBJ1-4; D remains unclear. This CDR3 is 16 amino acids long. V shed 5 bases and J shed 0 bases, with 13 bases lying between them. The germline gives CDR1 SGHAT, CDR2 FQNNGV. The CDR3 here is CASSRGATATNEKLFF. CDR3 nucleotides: TGTGCCAGCAGCCGCGGAGCTACCGCAACTAATGAAAAACTGTTTTTT.

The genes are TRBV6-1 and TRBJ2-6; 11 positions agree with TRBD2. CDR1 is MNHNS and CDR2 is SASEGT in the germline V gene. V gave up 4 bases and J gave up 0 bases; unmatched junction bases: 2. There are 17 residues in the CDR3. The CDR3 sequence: CASSVTSGSSGANVLTF. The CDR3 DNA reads TGTGCCAGCAGTGTTACTAGCGGGAGCTCTGGGGCCAACGTCCTGACTTTC.

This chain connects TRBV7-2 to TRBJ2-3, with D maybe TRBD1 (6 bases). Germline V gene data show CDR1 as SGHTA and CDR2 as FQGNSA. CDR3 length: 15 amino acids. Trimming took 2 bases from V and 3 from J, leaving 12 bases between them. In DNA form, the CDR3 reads TGTGCCAGCAGCTTAAGGGGGTTTGGGACAGATACGCAGTATTTT. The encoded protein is CASSLRGFGTDTQYF.

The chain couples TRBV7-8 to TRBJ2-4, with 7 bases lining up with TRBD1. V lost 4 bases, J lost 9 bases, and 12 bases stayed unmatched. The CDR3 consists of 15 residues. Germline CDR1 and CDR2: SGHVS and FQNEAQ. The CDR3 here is CASSSQAHRGGIQYF. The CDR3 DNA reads TGTGCCAGCAGCTCCCAGGCCCACAGGGGTGGCATTCAGTACTTC. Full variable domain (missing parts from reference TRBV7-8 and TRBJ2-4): GAGVSQSPRYKVAKRGQDVALRCDPISGHVSLFWYQQALGQGPEFLTYFQNEAQLDKSGLPSDRFFAERPEGSVSTLKIQRTQQEDSAVYLCASSSQAHRGGIQYFGAGTRLSVL.

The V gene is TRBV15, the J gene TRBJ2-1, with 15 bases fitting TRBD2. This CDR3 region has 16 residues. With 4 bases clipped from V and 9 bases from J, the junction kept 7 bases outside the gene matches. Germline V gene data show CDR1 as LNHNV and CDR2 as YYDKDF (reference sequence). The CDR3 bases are TGTGCCACCAGCAAGGGACTAGCGGGAGGCGATTCTGAGCAGTTCTTC. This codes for CATSKGLAGGDSEQFF.

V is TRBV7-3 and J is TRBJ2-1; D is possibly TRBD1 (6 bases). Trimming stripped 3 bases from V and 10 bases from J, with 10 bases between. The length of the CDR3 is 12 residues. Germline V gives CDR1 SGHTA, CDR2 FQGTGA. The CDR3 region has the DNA TGTGCCAGCAGCTTGGGACACGGGGAGCAGTTCTTC. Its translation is CASSLGHGEQFF.

DNA for the CDR3: TGTGCCAGCAGCGTGTGGGACACCTACTCCTACAATGAGCAGTTCTTC. This sequence encodes CASSVWDTYSYNEQFF. The genes are TRBV9 and TRBJ2-1; weak D call: TRBD1 (6 bases). The CDR3 covers 16 residues. The ends were cut back, 2 bases at V and 0 bases at J, with 12 bases in the middle. Germline assignment: CDR1 SGDLS and CDR2 YYNGEE.

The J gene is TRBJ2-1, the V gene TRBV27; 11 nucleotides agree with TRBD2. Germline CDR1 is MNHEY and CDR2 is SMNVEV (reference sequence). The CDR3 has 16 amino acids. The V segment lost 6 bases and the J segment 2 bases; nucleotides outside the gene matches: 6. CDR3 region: CASSPPGLAAYNEQFF. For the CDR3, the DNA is TGTGCCAGCAGCCCTCCGGGACTAGCGGCCTACAATGAGCAGTTCTTC.

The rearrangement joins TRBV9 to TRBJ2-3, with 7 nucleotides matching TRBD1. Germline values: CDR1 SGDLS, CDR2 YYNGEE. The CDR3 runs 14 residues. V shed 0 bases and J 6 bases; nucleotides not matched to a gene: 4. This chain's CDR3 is CASSVVGGVDTQYF. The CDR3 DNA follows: TGTGCCAGCAGCGTAGTAGGGGGCGTGGATACGCAGTATTTT.

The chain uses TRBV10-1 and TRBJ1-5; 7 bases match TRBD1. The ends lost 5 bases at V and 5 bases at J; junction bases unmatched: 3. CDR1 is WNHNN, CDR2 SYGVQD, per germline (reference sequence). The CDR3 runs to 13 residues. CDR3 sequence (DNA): TGCGCCAGCAGTCAGGGGGTGGATCAGCCCCAGCATTTT. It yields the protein CASSQGVDQPQHF.

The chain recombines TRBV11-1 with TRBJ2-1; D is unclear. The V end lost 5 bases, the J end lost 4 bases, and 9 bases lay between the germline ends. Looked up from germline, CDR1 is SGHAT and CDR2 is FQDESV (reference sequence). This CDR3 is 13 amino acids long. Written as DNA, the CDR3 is TGTGCCAGCAGCCCCCCACAGTACAATGAGCAGTTCTTC. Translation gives CASSPPQYNEQFF.

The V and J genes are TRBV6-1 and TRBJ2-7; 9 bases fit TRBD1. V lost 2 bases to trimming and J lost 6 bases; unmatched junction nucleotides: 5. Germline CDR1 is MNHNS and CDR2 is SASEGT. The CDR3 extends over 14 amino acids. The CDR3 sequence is CASSERDRVREQYF. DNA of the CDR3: TGTGCCAGCAGTGAAAGGGACAGGGTCCGCGAGCAGTACTTC.

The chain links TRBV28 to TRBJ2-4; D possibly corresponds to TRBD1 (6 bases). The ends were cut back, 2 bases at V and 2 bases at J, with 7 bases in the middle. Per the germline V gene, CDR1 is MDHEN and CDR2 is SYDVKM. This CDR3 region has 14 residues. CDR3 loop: CASSLDRTKNIQYF. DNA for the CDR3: TGTGCCAGCAGTTTAGACAGGACCAAAAACATTCAGTACTTC.

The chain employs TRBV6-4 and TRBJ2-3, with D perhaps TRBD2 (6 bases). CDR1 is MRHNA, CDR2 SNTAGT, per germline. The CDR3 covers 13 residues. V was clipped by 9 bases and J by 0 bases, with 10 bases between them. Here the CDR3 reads CASGRESTDTQYF. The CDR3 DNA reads TGTGCCAGTGGGCGGGAAAGCACAGATACGCAGTATTTT.

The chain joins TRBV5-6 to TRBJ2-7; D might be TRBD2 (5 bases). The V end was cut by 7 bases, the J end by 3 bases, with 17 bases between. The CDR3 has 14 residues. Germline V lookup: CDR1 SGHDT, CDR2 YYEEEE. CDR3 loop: CASGVRGRDYEQYF. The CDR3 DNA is TGTGCCAGCGGCGTCAGAGGGCGCGACTACGAGCAGTACTTC.

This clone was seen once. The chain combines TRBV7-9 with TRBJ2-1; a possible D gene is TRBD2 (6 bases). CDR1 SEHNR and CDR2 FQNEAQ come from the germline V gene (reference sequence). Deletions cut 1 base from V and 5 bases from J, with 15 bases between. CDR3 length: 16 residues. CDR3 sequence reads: CASSLVGGVLDNEQFF. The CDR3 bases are TGTGCCAGCAGCTTAGTGGGCGGGGTCCTAGACAATGAGCAGTTCTTC.

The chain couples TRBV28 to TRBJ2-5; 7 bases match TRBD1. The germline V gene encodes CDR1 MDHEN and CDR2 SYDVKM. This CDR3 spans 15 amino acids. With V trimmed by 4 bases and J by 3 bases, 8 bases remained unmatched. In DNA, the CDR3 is TGTGCCAGCAGTTCCCGACAGGGATCCGAAGAGACCCAGTACTTC. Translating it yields CASSSRQGSEETQYF.

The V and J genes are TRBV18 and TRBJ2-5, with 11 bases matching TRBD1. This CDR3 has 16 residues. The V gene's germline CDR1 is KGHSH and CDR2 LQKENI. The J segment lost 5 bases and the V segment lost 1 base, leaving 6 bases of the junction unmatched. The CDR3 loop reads CASSPLPGQGDETQYF. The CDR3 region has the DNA TGTGCCAGCTCACCACTCCCGGGACAGGGGGACGAGACCCAGTACTTC. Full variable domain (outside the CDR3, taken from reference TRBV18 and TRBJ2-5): NAGVMQNPRHLVRRRGQEARLRCSPMKGHSHVYWYRQLPEEGLKFMVYLQKENIIDESGMPKERFSAEFPKEGPSILRIQQVVRGDSAAYFCASSPLPGQGDETQYFGPGTRLLVL.

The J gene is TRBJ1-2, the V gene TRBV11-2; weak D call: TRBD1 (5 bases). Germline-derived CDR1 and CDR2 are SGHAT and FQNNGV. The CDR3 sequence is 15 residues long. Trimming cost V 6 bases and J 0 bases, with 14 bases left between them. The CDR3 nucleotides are TGTGCCAGCAGGAGTAACAGGAATTCTAACTATGGCTACACCTTC. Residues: CASRSNRNSNYGYTF.

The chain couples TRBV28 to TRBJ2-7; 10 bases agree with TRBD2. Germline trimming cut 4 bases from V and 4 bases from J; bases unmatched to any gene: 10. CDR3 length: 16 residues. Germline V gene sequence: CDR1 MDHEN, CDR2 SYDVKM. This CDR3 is CASSWRTSGYPYEQYF. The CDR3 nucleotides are TGTGCCAGCAGTTGGCGGACTAGCGGTTACCCGTACGAGCAGTACTTC.

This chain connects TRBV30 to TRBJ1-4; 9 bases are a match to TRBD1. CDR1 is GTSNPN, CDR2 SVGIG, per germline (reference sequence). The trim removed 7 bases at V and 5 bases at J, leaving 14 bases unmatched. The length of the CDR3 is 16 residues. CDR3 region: CASITPGQGRNEKLFF. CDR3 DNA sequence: TGTGCCTCCATTACCCCGGGACAGGGAAGGAATGAAAAACTGTTTTTT.

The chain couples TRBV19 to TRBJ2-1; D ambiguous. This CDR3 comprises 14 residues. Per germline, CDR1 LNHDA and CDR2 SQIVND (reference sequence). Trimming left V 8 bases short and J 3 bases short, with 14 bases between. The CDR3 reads CASASLANYNEQFF. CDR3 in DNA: TGTGCCAGTGCCTCCTTAGCCAACTACAATGAGCAGTTCTTC.

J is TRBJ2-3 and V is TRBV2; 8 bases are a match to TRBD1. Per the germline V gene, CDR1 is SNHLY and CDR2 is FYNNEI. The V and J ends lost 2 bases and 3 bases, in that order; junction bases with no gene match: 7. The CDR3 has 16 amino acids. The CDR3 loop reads CASSEQGAFGTDTQYF. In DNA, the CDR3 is TGTGCCAGCAGTGAACAGGGGGCTTTCGGGACAGATACGCAGTATTTT. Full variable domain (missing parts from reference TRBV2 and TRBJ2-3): EPEVTQTPSHQVTQMGQEVILRCVPISNHLYFYWYRQILGQKVEFLVSFYNNEISEKSEIFDDQFSVERPDGSNFTLKIRSTKLEDSAMYFCASSEQGAFGTDTQYFGPGTRLTVL.

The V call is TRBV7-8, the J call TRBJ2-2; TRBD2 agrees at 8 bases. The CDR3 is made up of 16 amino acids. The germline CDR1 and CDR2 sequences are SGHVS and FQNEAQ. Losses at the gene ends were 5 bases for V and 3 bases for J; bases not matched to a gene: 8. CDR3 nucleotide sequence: TGTGCCAGCAGCACCCGGACTAGCCCACACACCGGGGAGCTGTTTTTT. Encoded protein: CASSTRTSPHTGELFF.

The CDR3 nucleotides are TGTGCCAGCAGTCTATCCGGGACAGAGCAGTTCTTC. Translation: CASSLSGTEQFF. V usage is TRBV25-1 and J usage is TRBJ2-1, with TRBD1 as a possible D gene (6 bases). Between the trimmed V and J ends, which lost 5 bases and 10 bases, there was a span of 12 bases. The CDR3 runs to 12 residues. Germline assignment: CDR1 MGHDK and CDR2 SYGVNS.